The 29 T cell receptor beta chains below come from one sample, sequenced in a study of blood T cell repertoires in COVID-19. The table came from immunoSEQ multiplex PCR; TCRdb's copy has only in-frame clones and leaves some out. The sample has 90,000 to 100,000 clones; more than 75% are singletons. Sequencing was carried out using peripheral blood. All receptors come from an elderly man with acute or convalescent COVID-19.

This rearrangement joins TRBV3-1 (or the pseudogene TRBV3-2) to TRBJ1-5; D uncertain. V dropped 4 bases and J dropped 0 bases, with 7 bases sitting between them. CDR3 size: 14 residues. From germline, CDR1 is LGHDT and CDR2 YNNKEL (reference sequence). The CDR3 DNA reads as TGTGCCAGCAGCCCTACGTATAGCAATCAGCCCCAGCATTTT. Its protein is CASSPTYSNQPQHF.

This chain links TRBV5-4 with TRBJ1-1, with D unresolved. The length of the CDR3 is 14 residues. CDR1 and CDR2 (germline): SGHNT, YYREEE (reference sequence). V was trimmed by 0 bases and J by 7 bases, leaving 13 bases between them. The CDR3 bases are TGTGCCAGCAGCTTGGGAGGGAGGGTGGATGAAGCTTTCTTT. Its protein product is CASSLGGRVDEAFF.

CDR3: CASGLAGHGELFF. The CDR3 DNA reads TGTGCTAGTGGTTTAGCGGGGCACGGGGAGCTGTTTTTT. The chain has TRBV12-5 and TRBJ2-2, with TRBD2 matching over 7 bases. Per the germline V gene, CDR1 is LGHNT and CDR2 is FRNRAP. There are 13 residues in the CDR3. The J segment lost 7 bases and the V segment lost 3 bases, leaving 2 bases of the junction unmatched.

The rearrangement uses TRBV3-1 (or the pseudogene TRBV3-2) and TRBJ2-7; possible D gene TRBD1, 6 bases. Per the germline V gene, CDR1 is LGHDT and CDR2 is YNNKEL (reference sequence). Trimming took 4 bases from V and 5 from J, leaving 15 bases between them. CDR3 length: 14 amino acids. CDR3: CASSRRGTPHEQYF. The DNA for the CDR3 is TGTGCCAGCAGCCGGAGAGGGACACCCCACGAGCAGTACTTC.

The CDR3 reads CASSSTGAPAYNEQFF. The CDR3 DNA is TGCGCCAGCAGCTCGACAGGGGCCCCAGCCTACAATGAGCAGTTCTTC. The V and J genes are TRBV5-1 and TRBJ2-1, with 8 bases aligning to TRBD1. The CDR3 is made up of 16 amino acids. Germline lookup yields CDR1 SGHRS and CDR2 YFSETQ. The ends lost 3 bases at V and 2 bases at J; junction bases unmatched: 7.

V is TRBV5-4 and J is TRBJ2-7, with 11 bases aligning to TRBD1. Trimming took 4 bases from V and 6 from J; bases not matched to a gene: 6. Germline V gene lookup returns CDR1 SGHNT and CDR2 YYREEE (reference sequence). The CDR3 has 14 amino acids. DNA of the CDR3: TGTGCCAGCAGCAATGGACAGGGGGCGGGCGAGCAGTACTTC. Protein: CASSNGQGAGEQYF. Looking up the rest from reference TRBV5-4 and TRBJ2-7 gives the full variable domain: ETGVTQSPTHLIKTRGQQVTLRCSSQSGHNTVSWYQQALGQGPQFIFQYYREEENGRGNFPPRFSGLQFPNYSSELNVNALELDDSALYLCASSNGQGAGEQYFGPGTRLTVT.

With regard to this clone: One end of the junction varies from germline; a read error may be responsible. The chain employs TRBV18 and TRBJ1-1; 8 nucleotides agree with TRBD1. This CDR3 has 17 residues. The germline V gene encodes CDR1 KGHSH and CDR2 LQKENI. The CDR3: CASSPSGGAKVNTEAFF. The CDR3 coding sequence is TGTGCCAGCTCACCATCAGGGGGCGCCAAGGTGAATACTGAAGCTTTCTTT. Supplemented by reference TRBV18 and TRBJ1-1, the full variable domain reads NAGVMQNPRHLVRRRGQEARLRCSPMKGHSHVYWYRQLPEEGLKFMVYLQKENIIDESGMPKERFSAEFPKEGPSILRIQQVVRGDSAAYFCASSPSGGAKVNTEAFFGQGTRLTVV.

CDR3 sequence: CASSLLGTDTQYF. The CDR3 region has the DNA TGTGCCAGCAGCCTACTGGGCACAGATACGCAGTATTTT. This chain joins TRBV7-2 and TRBJ2-3; D is uncertain. The V gene's germline CDR1 is SGHTA and CDR2 FQGNSA. V shed 5 bases and J shed 1 base, with 7 bases lying between them. This CDR3 is built from 13 residues.

This clone has a handful of counts. V gene TRBV19 combines with J gene TRBJ2-1, with 12 bases that match TRBD2. J gave up 7 bases and V 10 bases, and 8 bases lay outside the gene matches. This CDR3 spans 14 amino acids. Germline-derived CDR1 and CDR2 are LNHDA and SQIVND (reference sequence). The CDR3 bases are TGTGCCACCACAGGACTAGCGGGGCAAAATGAGCAGTTCTTC. Encoded protein: CATTGLAGQNEQFF.

The rearrangement joins TRBV10-2 to TRBJ2-1; TRBD1 aligns across 8 bases. The V and J ends lost 6 bases and 7 bases, in that order; junction bases with no gene match: 17. Per the germline V gene, CDR1 is WSHSY and CDR2 is SAAADI. This CDR3 contains 17 residues. The DNA for the CDR3 is TGCGCCAGCAGAGACCGGGACAGGTTTGTTGGTGGTAATGAGCAGTTCTTC. Its protein product is CASRDRDRFVGGNEQFF.

This clone was seen only a few times. This chain links TRBV6-6 with TRBJ1-1; 9 bases align to TRBD1. The CDR3 length is 14 residues. CDR1 and CDR2 (germline): MNHNY, SVGAGI (reference sequence). V gave up 6 bases and J gave up 8 bases; unmatched junction bases: 10. CDR3 bases: TGTGCCAGCAGGGCACAGGGGGCACTCAAAGAAGCTTTCTTT. It codes for CASRAQGALKEAFF.

The chain couples TRBV11-2 to TRBJ1-5, with D possibly being TRBD1 (5 bases). CDR3 length: 14 amino acids. Germline CDR1 is SGHAT and CDR2 is FQNNGV. Trimming left V 1 base short and J 2 bases short, with 6 bases between. CDR3 loop: CASSLVGGNQPQHF. The CDR3 DNA is TGTGCCAGCAGCTTAGTAGGGGGCAATCAGCCCCAGCATTTT. Variable domain in full (rest from reference TRBV11-2 and TRBJ1-5): EAGVAQSPRYKIIEKRQSVAFWCNPISGHATLYWYQQILGQGPKLLIQFQNNGVVDDSQLPKDRFSAERLKGVDSTLKIQPAKLEDSAVYLCASSLVGGNQPQHFGDGTRLSIL.

The chain employs TRBV12-3 or TRBV12-4 and TRBJ1-2, with D possibly being TRBD1 (6 bases). Trimming cost V 6 bases and J 4 bases, with 12 bases left between them. The CDR3 spans 13 residues. The CDR3 reads CASRPRGTYGYTF. The CDR3 nucleotides are TGTGCCAGCAGGCCCAGGGGCACCTATGGCTACACCTTC.

The chain carries TRBV28 and TRBJ2-3; the match to TRBD2 covers 15 bases. This CDR3 spans 17 amino acids. Looked up from germline, CDR1 is MDHEN and CDR2 is SYDVKM. The J segment lost 6 bases and the V segment lost 6 bases, leaving 10 bases of the junction unmatched. CDR3 coding DNA: TGTGCCAGCAGCGGACTAGCGGGGGGGCGGAGTTGGGATACGCAGTATTTT. It is translated as CASSGLAGGRSWDTQYF.

V gene TRBV5-6 combines with J gene TRBJ1-6; D gene unclear. From germline, CDR1 is SGHDT and CDR2 YYEEEE. V shed 0 bases and J shed 6 bases, with 10 bases lying between them. This CDR3 has 15 residues. This chain's CDR3 is CASSLGQAANSPLHF. The CDR3 nucleotides read TGTGCCAGCAGCTTGGGTCAGGCAGCTAATTCACCCCTCCACTTT.

The gene calls are TRBV19 and TRBJ2-2, with 10 bases lining up with TRBD1. V shed 6 bases and J 5 bases; nucleotides not matched to a gene: 6. CDR3 length: 15 residues. Germline CDR1 is LNHDA and CDR2 is SQIVND (reference sequence). Written as DNA, the CDR3 is TGTGCCAGTAGACTGGACAGGGGGTTAACCGGGGAGCTGTTTTTT. The encoded protein is CASRLDRGLTGELFF.

The chain links TRBV6-5 to TRBJ2-7; 8 bases match TRBD1. Germline CDR1 and CDR2: MNHEY and SVGAGI. The CDR3 has 15 residues. V lost 6 bases, J lost 2 bases, and 9 bases stayed unmatched. The CDR3 sequence: CASSSGQGRTYEQYF. The DNA of the CDR3 is TGTGCCAGCAGCTCCGGACAGGGCCGAACCTACGAGCAGTACTTC.

For the CDR3, the DNA is TGTGCCAGCAGTGAGGACAGGGACATCAGAAACGAGCAGTACTTC. As protein: CASSEDRDIRNEQYF. The rearrangement joins TRBV2 to TRBJ2-7; TRBD1 matches 8 bases. CDR1 and CDR2 from the germline V gene are SNHLY and FYNNEI. This CDR3 has 15 residues. Losses at the gene ends were 3 bases for V and 5 bases for J; bases not matched to a gene: 9.

V is TRBV27 and J is TRBJ2-7; 7 nucleotides match TRBD1. V lost 6 bases, J lost 3 bases, and 8 bases stayed unmatched. Germline V CDR1 and CDR2: MNHEY, SMNVEV (reference sequence). The CDR3 has 14 amino acids. CDR3: CASRRRDRNYEQYF. For the CDR3, the DNA is TGTGCCAGCAGACGACGGGACAGAAACTACGAGCAGTACTTC.

The table lists this clone with a count of one. This specimen includes other DNA sequences encoding the same CDR3. This chain links TRBV7-2 with TRBJ2-5; perhaps TRBD1 as D (6 bases). Trimming removed 0 bases from V and 5 bases from J, with 10 bases in between. The CDR3 loop spans 14 amino acids. Germline V gene sequence: CDR1 SGHTA, CDR2 FQGNSA. In DNA form, the CDR3 reads TGTGCCAGCAGCTTAGCAGGTCAGGGGGAGACCCAGTACTTC. Protein product: CASSLAGQGETQYF.

The V and J genes are TRBV20-1 and TRBJ1-1; tentative D call: TRBD1 (6 bases). Germline V gives CDR1 DFQATT, CDR2 SNEGSKA (reference sequence). The CDR3 contains 11 residues. Trimming cost V 7 bases and J 4 bases, with 10 bases left between them. The chain's CDR3 is CSGGGGTEAFF. The DNA for the CDR3 is TGCAGTGGGGGGGGCGGCACTGAAGCTTTCTTT.

The V and J genes are TRBV5-1 and TRBJ1-2, with 7 bases fitting TRBD1. The CDR3 sequence is 16 residues long. Germline CDR1 reads SGHRS; CDR2 reads YFSETQ. Trimming took 4 bases from V and 2 from J; bases not matched to a gene: 11. The CDR3 region is CASSTGTDLSNYGYTF. As DNA, the CDR3 is TGCGCCAGCAGCACGGGGACAGATCTTTCAAACTATGGCTACACCTTC.

The chain couples TRBV24-1 to TRBJ2-2; weak D call: TRBD2 (6 bases). Germline V lookup: CDR1 KGHDR, CDR2 SFDVKD. CDR3 length: 16 amino acids. V was pared by 2 bases and J by 1 base, with 10 bases between. For the CDR3, the DNA is TGTGCCACCAGTGATTGGGGAGGAAAGAACACCGGGGAGCTGTTTTTT. Translating it yields CATSDWGGKNTGELFF.

This sequence joins TRBV7-9 and TRBJ2-5; possibly TRBD2 for D (5 bases). The CDR3 extends over 14 amino acids. The germline CDR1 and CDR2 sequences are SEHNR and FQNEAQ (reference sequence). Trimming pared 1 base from V and 3 bases from J, leaving 9 bases between. CDR3 nucleotides: TGTGCCAGCAGCTTAGACGGGAATGAAGAGACCCAGTACTTC. Translated, it gives CASSLDGNEETQYF.

The gene calls are TRBV7-9 and TRBJ2-2; D perhaps matches TRBD2 (6 bases). Germline CDR1 reads SEHNR; CDR2 reads FQNEAQ (reference sequence). The CDR3 spans 18 residues. Between the trimmed V and J ends, which lost 0 bases and 0 bases, there was a span of 14 bases. The CDR3 DNA sequence: TGTGCCAGCAGCTTAGCGGGGGGACCCGTCGCGAACACCGGGGAGCTGTTTTTT. Its protein product is CASSLAGGPVANTGELFF. Filled out from reference TRBV7-9 and TRBJ2-2, the complete variable domain reads DTGVSQNPRHKITKRGQNVTFRCDPISEHNRLYWYRQTLGQGPEFLTYFQNEAQLEKSRLLSDRFSAERPKGSFSTLEIQRTEQGDSAMYLCASSLAGGPVANTGELFFGEGSRLTVL.

The chain has TRBV30 and TRBJ2-2; 7 nucleotides line up with TRBD1. The V gene end was trimmed by 2 bases and the J gene end by 3 bases; junction bases not matched to a gene: 3. The CDR3 runs to 14 residues. CDR1 GTSNPN and CDR2 SVGIG come from the germline V gene (reference sequence). The CDR3 coding sequence is TGTGCCTGGAGTCCGACAGGGTACACCGGGGAGCTGTTTTTT. Residues: CAWSPTGYTGELFF. Full variable domain (remainder filled in from reference TRBV30 and TRBJ2-2): SQTIHQWPATLVQPVGSPLSLECTVEGTSNPNLYWYRQAAGRGLQLLFYSVGIGQISSEVPQNLSASRPQDRQFILSSKKLLLSDSGFYLCAWSPTGYTGELFFGEGSRLTVL.

The rearrangement uses TRBV4-1 and TRBJ2-1, with 13 bases aligning to TRBD2. This CDR3 region has 16 residues. Looked up from germline, CDR1 is MGHRA and CDR2 is YSYEKL. J lost 6 bases, V lost 4 bases, and 6 bases had no gene match. CDR3: CASSPPTSGRVNEQFF. The CDR3 bases are TGCGCCAGCAGCCCGCCTACTAGCGGGAGGGTCAATGAGCAGTTCTTC.

J is TRBJ1-1 and V is TRBV7-2; no definite D call. V lost 5 bases to trimming and J lost 1 base, with 11 bases between them. This CDR3 spans 14 amino acids. Germline CDR1 reads SGHTA; CDR2 reads FQGNSA. CDR3: CASSQEGSNTEAFF. The CDR3 nucleotides are TGTGCCAGCAGCCAAGAGGGCTCGAACACTGAAGCTTTCTTT.

This clone was recorded only once. This chain links TRBV25-1 with TRBJ1-5; D unresolved. V shed 4 bases and J shed 4 bases, with 5 bases lying between them. Germline lookup yields CDR1 MGHDK and CDR2 SYGVNS. The CDR3 is 12 residues long. The CDR3 nucleotides read TGTGCCAGCAGTGGGCCTAATCAGCCCCAGCATTTT. Residues: CASSGPNQPQHF.